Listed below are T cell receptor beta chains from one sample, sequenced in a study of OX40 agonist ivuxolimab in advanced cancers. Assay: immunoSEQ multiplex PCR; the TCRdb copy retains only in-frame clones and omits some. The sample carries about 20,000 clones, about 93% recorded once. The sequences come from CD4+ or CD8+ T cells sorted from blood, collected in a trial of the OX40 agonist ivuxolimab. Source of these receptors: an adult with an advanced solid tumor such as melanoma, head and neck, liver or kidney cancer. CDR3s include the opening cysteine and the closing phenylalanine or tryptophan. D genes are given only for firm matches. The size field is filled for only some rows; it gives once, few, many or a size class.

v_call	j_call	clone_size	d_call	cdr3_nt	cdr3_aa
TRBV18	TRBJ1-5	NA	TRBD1	TGTGCCAGCTCACCACCGGGACAGGGCAATCAGCCCCAGCATTTT	CASSPPGQGNQPQHF
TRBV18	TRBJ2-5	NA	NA	TGTGCCAGCTCATCCGTGGGGGCCCTGGAGACCCAGTACTTC	CASSSVGALETQYF
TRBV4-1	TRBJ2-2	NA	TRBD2	TGCGCCAGCAGCCAAGATAAGACTAGCGGGGGCCTGCGGGAGCTGTTTTTT	CASSQDKTSGGLRELFF
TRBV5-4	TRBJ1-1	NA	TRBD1	TGTGCCAGCAGCCAGACAGGGGCGAACACTGAAGCTTTCTTT	CASSQTGANTEAFF
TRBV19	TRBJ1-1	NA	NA	TGTGCCAGTAGTATGACACAGGTCGAAGCTTTCTTT	CASSMTQVEAFF
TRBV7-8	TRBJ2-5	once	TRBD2	TGTGCCAGCACCCCGGGGGGTTCCCAAGAGACCCAGTACTTC	CASTPGGSQETQYF
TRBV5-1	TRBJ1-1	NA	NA	TGCGCCAGCAGCTTGGACCTGCCGTTGAACACTGAAGCTTTCTTT	CASSLDLPLNTEAFF
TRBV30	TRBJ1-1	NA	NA	TGTGCCTGGATCGGGGACACTTACACTGAAGCTTTCTTT	CAWIGDTYTEAFF
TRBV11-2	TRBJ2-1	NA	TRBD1	TGTGCCAGCAGCTTATTGGGACAGGGGGCCAATGAGCAGTTCTTC	CASSLLGQGANEQFF
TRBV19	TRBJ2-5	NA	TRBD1	TGTGCCAGTAGTATCGGGACAGGGGGTCAGGAGACCCAGTACTTC	CASSIGTGGQETQYF
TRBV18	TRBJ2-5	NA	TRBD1	TGTGCCAGCTCACTATCCAGGGGGCGCGGAGAGACCCAGTACTTC	CASSLSRGRGETQYF
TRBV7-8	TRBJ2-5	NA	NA	TGTGCCAGCAGCTTAGTTCCCAGGGGCGCGCAAGAGACCCAGTACTTC	CASSLVPRGAQETQYF
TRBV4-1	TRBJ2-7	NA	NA	TGCGCCAGCAGCCAAGATGGATTCTCCTACGAGCAGTACTTC	CASSQDGFSYEQYF
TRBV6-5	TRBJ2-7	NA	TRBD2	TGTGCCAGCAGCACCACTAGCGGGGGATTCTACGAGCAGTACTTC	CASSTTSGGFYEQYF
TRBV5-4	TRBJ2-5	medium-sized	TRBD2	TGTGCCAGCAGCCAGGGACTAGCGGGGGAGAACCCGTACCAAGAGACCCAGTACTTC	CASSQGLAGENPYQETQYF
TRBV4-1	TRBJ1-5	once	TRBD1	TGCGCCAGCAGCCGAGCGACAGGGAGGTTTGAGCCCCAGCATTTT	CASSRATGRFEPQHF
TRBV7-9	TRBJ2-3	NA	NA	TGTGCCAGCAGCTCCGTCCTATGGGATACGCAGTATTTT	CASSSVLWDTQYF
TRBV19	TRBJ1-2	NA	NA	TGTGCCAGTAGGGCTAGACGGTACACCTTC	CASRARRYTF
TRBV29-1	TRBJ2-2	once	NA	TGCAGCGTTGAAGTTATGTCCGGGGAGCTGTTTTTT	CSVEVMSGELFF
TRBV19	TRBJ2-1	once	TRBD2	TGTGCCAGTAGTATGACTAGCGGGGTGAGCTCCTACAATGAGCAGTTCTTC	CASSMTSGVSSYNEQFF
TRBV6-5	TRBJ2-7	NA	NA	TGTGCCAGCAGGGACAGAATCTACGAGCAGTACTTC	CASRDRIYEQYF
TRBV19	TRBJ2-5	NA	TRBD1	TGTGCCAGTAGTATCGCGGGACAGGGAAGGGAGACCCAGTACTTC	CASSIAGQGRETQYF
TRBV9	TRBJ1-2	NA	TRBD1	TGTGCCAGCAACCAACTTACAGGGGCTAACTATGGCTACACCTTC	CASNQLTGANYGYTF